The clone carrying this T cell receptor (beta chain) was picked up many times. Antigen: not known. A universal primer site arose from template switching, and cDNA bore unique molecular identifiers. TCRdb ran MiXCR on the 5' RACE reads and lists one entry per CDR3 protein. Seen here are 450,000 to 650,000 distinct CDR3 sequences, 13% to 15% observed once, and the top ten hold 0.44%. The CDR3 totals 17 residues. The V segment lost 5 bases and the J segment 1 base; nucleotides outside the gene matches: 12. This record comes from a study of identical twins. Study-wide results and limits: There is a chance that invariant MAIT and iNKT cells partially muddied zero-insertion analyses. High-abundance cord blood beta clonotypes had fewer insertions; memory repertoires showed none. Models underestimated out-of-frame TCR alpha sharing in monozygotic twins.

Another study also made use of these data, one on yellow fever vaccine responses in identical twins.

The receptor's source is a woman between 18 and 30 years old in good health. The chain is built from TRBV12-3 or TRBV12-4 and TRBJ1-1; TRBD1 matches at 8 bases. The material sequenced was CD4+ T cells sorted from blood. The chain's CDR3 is CASSPKQGTGGNTEAFF. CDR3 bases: TGTGCCAGCAGTCCCAAACAGGGGACAGGTGGGAACACTGAAGCTTTCTTT.